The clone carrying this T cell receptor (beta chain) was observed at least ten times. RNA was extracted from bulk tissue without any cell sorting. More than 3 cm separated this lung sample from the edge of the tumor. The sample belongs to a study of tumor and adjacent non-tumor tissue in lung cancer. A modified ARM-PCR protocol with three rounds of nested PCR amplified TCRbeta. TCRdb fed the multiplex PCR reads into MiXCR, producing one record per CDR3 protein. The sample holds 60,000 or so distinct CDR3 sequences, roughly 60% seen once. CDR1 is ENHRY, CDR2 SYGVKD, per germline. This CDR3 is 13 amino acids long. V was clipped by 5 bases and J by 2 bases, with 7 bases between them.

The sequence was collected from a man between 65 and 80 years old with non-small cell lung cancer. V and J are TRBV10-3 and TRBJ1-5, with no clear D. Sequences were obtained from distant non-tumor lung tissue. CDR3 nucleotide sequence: TGTGCCATCAGTCCAGTCGGCAATCAGCCCCAGCATTTT. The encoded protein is CAISPVGNQPQHF.